The next 14 T cell receptor beta chains were all read from a single sample in a study of T cells after yellow fever vaccination. TCRdb reanalysed the 5' RACE reads using MiXCR and keeps one entry per CDR3 protein. This table holds hundreds of thousands of distinct CDR3 sequences, around 20% found once. The sequencing used PBMCs, collected before the yellow fever booster vaccination. Receptors originate from a young man who received the YFV17D yellow fever vaccine.

This clonotype was seen a few times. The chain recombines TRBV20-1 with TRBJ1-1; D is undetermined. This CDR3 contains 12 residues. The V gene's germline CDR1 is DFQATT and CDR2 SNEGSKA (reference sequence). V dropped 3 bases and J dropped 3 bases, with 8 bases sitting between them. The CDR3 loop is CSARMQHTEAFF. CDR3 DNA: TGCAGTGCTAGGATGCAGCACACTGAAGCTTTCTTT.

This clonotype was observed a handful of times. The chain recombines TRBV5-1 with TRBJ2-3, with 9 bases matching TRBD1. V was clipped by 4 bases and J by 5 bases; unmatched bases: 8. Germline assignment: CDR1 SGHRS and CDR2 YFSETQ. The CDR3 is made up of 15 amino acids. The CDR3 nucleotides are TGCGCCAGCAGCCAGGAGGGACAGGGTGTAGATACGCAGTATTTT. It yields the protein CASSQEGQGVDTQYF.

This clonotype has just a few counts. The chain links TRBV4-1 to TRBJ2-6, with D perhaps TRBD1 (5 bases). V lost 7 bases, J lost 0 bases, and 16 bases lay in between. The CDR3 runs to 17 residues. CDR1 is MGHRA and CDR2 is YSYEKL in the germline V gene. CDR3 amino acids: CASIEDLRGSGANVLTF. CDR3 coding DNA: TGCGCCAGCATTGAGGACCTAAGGGGCTCTGGGGCCAACGTCCTGACTTTC.

This clonotype has just a few counts. This chain joins TRBV20-1 and TRBJ1-6; the D is unclear. Trimming cost V 3 bases and J 4 bases, with 22 bases left between them. Germline CDR1 is DFQATT and CDR2 is SNEGSKA (reference sequence). This CDR3 is 18 amino acids long. CDR3: CSASDSDGRRRYNSPLHF. In nucleotides, the CDR3 is TGCAGTGCTAGCGATTCGGACGGAAGGAGGAGATATAATTCACCCCTCCACTTT.

The chain joins TRBV6-5 to TRBJ1-2; D might be TRBD1 (5 bases). Germline loops: CDR1 MNHEY, CDR2 SVGAGI. The CDR3 runs to 14 residues. Trimming removed 2 bases from V and 7 bases from J, with 14 bases in between. CDR3 in DNA: TGTGCCAGCAGTTACCCGAACGGGGCTGGTGGCTACACCTTC. It is translated as CASSYPNGAGGYTF.

The chain couples TRBV5-1 to TRBJ2-7, with 8 nucleotides matching TRBD1. The CDR3 spans 13 residues. Germline-derived CDR1 and CDR2 are SGHRS and YFSETQ. Unmatched junction bases numbered 10, after V lost 7 bases and J lost 7 bases. The CDR3 DNA is TGCGCCAGCGGACATACCAGGGGGCGTGAGCAGTACTTC. Translation: CASGHTRGREQYF.

The CDR3 region is CASSLEPGAPGGYTF. In DNA form, the CDR3 reads TGCGCCAGCAGCTTGGAGCCGGGGGCACCGGGTGGCTACACCTTC. The chain uses TRBV5-1 and TRBJ1-2, with D perhaps TRBD1 (6 bases). The V end was cut by 0 bases, the J end by 7 bases, with 16 bases between. This CDR3 spans 15 amino acids. Germline CDR1 SGHRS, CDR2 YFSETQ.

This clonotype was detected a few times. The chain combines TRBV3-1 with TRBJ2-1; D not certain. In germline, CDR1 is LGHDT, CDR2 YNNKEL (reference sequence). Trimming removed 4 bases from V and 8 bases from J, with 12 bases in between. The CDR3 has 13 residues. This CDR3 reads CASSPLVDDEQFF. The CDR3 DNA follows: TGTGCCAGCAGCCCCCTCGTCGACGATGAGCAGTTCTTC.

This chain uses TRBV9 with TRBJ1-1, with 7 bases identical to TRBD1. Germline lookup yields CDR1 SGDLS and CDR2 YYNGEE. The V and J ends lost 3 bases and 5 bases, in that order; junction bases with no gene match: 10. The CDR3 is 15 residues long. CDR3 nucleotide sequence: TGTGCCAGCAGCGAGGCGGGAGGGGGCTGGACTGAAGCTTTCTTT. Its protein is CASSEAGGGWTEAFF.

In this sample, this clonotype turned up a few times. The V call is TRBV7-9, the J call TRBJ1-3, with a weak D call TRBD1 (5 bases). CDR3 length: 16 residues. V lost 7 bases to trimming and J lost 0 bases, with 16 bases between them. Germline-derived CDR1 and CDR2 are SEHNR and FQNEAQ (reference sequence). This chain's CDR3 is CASIFGGEYSGNTIYF. CDR3 DNA sequence: TGTGCCAGCATCTTCGGGGGGGAATACTCTGGAAACACCATATATTTT.

The rearrangement uses TRBV12-3 or TRBV12-4 and TRBJ2-5; 9 nucleotides agree with TRBD1. V lost 5 bases and J lost 1; bases outside the gene matches: 5. The CDR3 has 15 residues. The CDR3 sequence is CASSPGTGFQETQYF. The CDR3 DNA reads as TGTGCCAGCAGTCCGGGGACAGGGTTCCAAGAGACCCAGTACTTC.

This sequence joins TRBV2 and TRBJ2-7; D call uncertain. V lost 3 bases, J lost 7 bases, and 10 bases lay in between. Germline CDR1 is SNHLY and CDR2 is FYNNEI. This CDR3 contains 12 residues. CDR3 region: CASSDPLGEQYF. The CDR3 DNA is TGTGCCAGCAGTGACCCCCTGGGTGAGCAGTACTTC.

The J gene is TRBJ1-1, the V gene TRBV9; 12 bases map to TRBD1. Trimming cost V 1 base and J 11 bases; bases outside gene matches: 6. The CDR3 covers 14 residues. CDR1 SGDLS and CDR2 YYNGEE come from the germline V gene. This CDR3 is CASSVSGTGGMAFF. CDR3 nucleotide sequence: TGTGCCAGCAGCGTATCCGGGACAGGGGGCATGGCTTTCTTT.

This rearrangement joins TRBV10-1 to TRBJ2-7; tentative D call: TRBD2 (5 bases). Germline V gene lookup returns CDR1 WNHNN and CDR2 SYGVQD (reference sequence). The CDR3 sequence is 11 residues long. V was shortened by 3 bases and J by 11 bases, with 11 bases between the two germline ends. As DNA, the CDR3 is TGCGCCAGCAGTGACGGGCAGAGGGAGTACTTC. This codes for CASSDGQREYF.